This TCR beta chain stems from a study of blood T cell repertoires in COVID-19. Overall study: COVID-19 samples collected from the United States, Italy and Spain covered acute and convalescent phases. Nucleic acid was either cDNA or gDNA, and it came from T cells, B-cell-depleted T cells, or PBMCs.

This CDR3 has 16 residues. The junction had 6 bases not matched to a gene; V was cut back by 0 bases and J by 7 bases. Germline V gene sequence: CDR1 SEHNR, CDR2 FQNEAQ (reference sequence). Authors' methods: Scientists estimated how many nucleated cells there were by amplifying reference gene primers. TCRdb keeps only in-frame clones here, not all; method: immunoSEQ multiplex PCR. The V and J calls and the clone size are those of that table, but D and trimming were determined from the DNA. The sample includes approximately 30,000 clones, roughly 90% of them seen just once. The sample was peripheral blood. The receptor was isolated from a human donor in a cohort sampled during active COVID-19. The rearrangement links TRBV7-9 to TRBJ1-2; 12 bases are shared with TRBD1. The CDR3 DNA reads TGTGCCAGCAGCTTAGCCTCCGGGACAGGGGGCTCTGGCTACACCTTC. Translating gives CASSLASGTGGSGYTF.